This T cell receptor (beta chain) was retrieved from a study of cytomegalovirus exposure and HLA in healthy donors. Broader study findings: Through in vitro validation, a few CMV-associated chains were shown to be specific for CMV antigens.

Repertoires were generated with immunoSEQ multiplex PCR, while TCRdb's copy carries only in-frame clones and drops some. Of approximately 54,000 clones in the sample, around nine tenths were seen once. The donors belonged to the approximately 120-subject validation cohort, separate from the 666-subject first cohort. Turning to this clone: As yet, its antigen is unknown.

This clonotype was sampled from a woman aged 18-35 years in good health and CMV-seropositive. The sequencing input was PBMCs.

The CDR3 is CASSVVGGAEAFF. DNA of the CDR3: TGTGCCAGCAGCGTAGTTGGGGGGGCTGAAGCTTTCTTT. The chain has TRBV9 and TRBJ1-1, with a possible D match to TRBD1 (5 bases). The CDR3 extends over 13 amino acids. V was pared by 0 bases and J by 6 bases, with 9 bases between. Germline V CDR1 and CDR2: SGDLS, YYNGEE.